One TCR beta chain is described in this entry. The CDR3 length is 13 residues. V dropped 5 bases and J dropped 6 bases, with 12 bases sitting between them. This specimen comes from a study of blood T cells in healthy people across ages. Study-level background: Template switching recovered approximately one barcoded beta molecule for every two T cells.

The use of a sample-barcoded 5' primer and a J-beta primer mix characterized a second PCR of roughly 7 to 11 cycles. TCRdb re-derived calls from the 5' RACE reads in MiXCR, one entry per CDR3 protein. The data show fewer than 2,000,000 distinct CDR3 sequences, roughly two fifths seen once. The chain links TRBV12-3 or TRBV12-4 to TRBJ2-3; the D is unclear. Input material: blood. The TCR was taken from a human donor in good health. In DNA, the CDR3 is TGTGCCAGCAGTAATCTAGAGGCGGATACGCAGTATTTT. Translation: CASSNLEADTQYF.